The source of this T cell receptor (beta chain) is a study of T cell responses to AZD1222 COVID-19 vaccine (dated by TCRdb to about 2021). Study-wide context: A total of 233 trial participants underwent TCR sequencing, of whom 207 had received two doses of AZD1222 and some 25 had received two doses of the MenACWY control vaccine. Trial participants were enrolled into age subgroups of 18-55, 56-69 and 70-plus years, which contained 148, 28 and 57 TCR-sequenced participants, respectively. Study-level results and caveats: Spike-specific TCR breadth and depth rose significantly after two AZD1222 doses compared with day 0 and with MenACWY recipients. Participants were mostly white British, with more females than males. The authors suggested clonal diversity may have been underestimated. Epitopes outside the regions mutated in the B.1.351 and B.1.1.7 variants were reportedly recognized by nearly half of the unique spike-specific TCRs. No day 14 peak-response samples were available, so repertoires were characterized only after the peak T cell response. Conclusions about previously exposed vaccinees are limited because only five to seven AZD1222 recipients were SARS-CoV-2 seropositive at baseline. The 56-69-year group was small, and its depth increase did not reach significance, likely because of low power. The vaccine-associated CD4 TCRs covered the entire spike protein, and the dominant responses fell in regions 160-218 and 743-854.

The meaning of the sample's time point label: about 28 days (+/-7) after the second vaccine dose. Because spike-specific TCR depth and breadth did not differ between the two schedules, AZD1222 recipients who got a second dose at roughly 4 weeks were pooled with those who got a second dose at roughly 12 weeks. Vaccinee samples came from UK trials COV001 and COV002, including a single-blind randomized controlled phase 2/3 trial of AZD1222 (ChAdOx1 nCoV-19) in healthy adults. For TCRbeta chain sequencing, PBMC samples from trial participants were taken at day 0 and at day 28 after the second dose. V lost 5 bases and J lost 4 bases, and the count of bases not matched to a germline gene is 12. CDR1 and CDR2, looked up from the germline V gene, are SNHLY and FYNNEI. The CDR3, from cysteine to phenylalanine, totals 16 residues. Here the CDR3 DNA is all that survives: 48 bases in frame from base 1. The CDR3 regions of human TCRbeta chains were analyzed by immunosequencing. Under the source paper's analysis protocol: Repertoire TCRs were checked for matches against a reference library of SARS-CoV-2-specific TCRs that had been generated using the MIRA antigen-specificity platform. Breadth was defined as the fraction of unique TCRs that were SARS-CoV-2-associated, and depth was defined as the fraction of total T cells that were SARS-CoV-2-associated. Using the MIRA data, each spike-specific TCR was mapped to the spike region that the TCR reacts to and placed in a CD4 or CD8 class. Log10-transformed breadth and depth values were compared by one-way ANOVA with Sidak's multiple comparisons tests. TCRdb stores this immuneACCESS table with in-frame sequences only. Part of the clones is absent; in the studies checked, under half of the shortfall reflects unresolved V genes, and no reason is known for the rest. The V and J calls and clone size are taken from that table; D and trimming were inferred from the DNA. Across this sample there are under 150,000 clones, with roughly nine tenths seen only once. The ten largest clones capture about 10% of the sample.

Concerning this clone: The target of this receptor is not known. The input lacks base qualities; no much larger clone sits a single base away.

The rearrangement combines TRBV2 with TRBJ1-1; the central 8 bases match TRBD1. This clonotype was sampled from an adult who received the AZD1222 COVID-19 vaccine. Sequencing was performed on peripheral blood, taken 28 days after the second AZD1222 dose. The bases are TGTGCCAGCAGTCATATACAGGGGGAGCTTGGCACTGAAGCTTTCTTT. Translated, this gives CASSHIQGELGTEAFF. The CDR3 plus the reference TRBV2 and TRBJ1-1 genes for the other parts give the full variable domain: EPEVTQTPSHQVTQMGQEVILRCVPISNHLYFYWYRQILGQKVEFLVSFYNNEISEKSEIFDDQFSVERPDGSNFTLKIRSTKLEDSAMYFCASSHIQGELGTEAFFGQGTRLTVV.